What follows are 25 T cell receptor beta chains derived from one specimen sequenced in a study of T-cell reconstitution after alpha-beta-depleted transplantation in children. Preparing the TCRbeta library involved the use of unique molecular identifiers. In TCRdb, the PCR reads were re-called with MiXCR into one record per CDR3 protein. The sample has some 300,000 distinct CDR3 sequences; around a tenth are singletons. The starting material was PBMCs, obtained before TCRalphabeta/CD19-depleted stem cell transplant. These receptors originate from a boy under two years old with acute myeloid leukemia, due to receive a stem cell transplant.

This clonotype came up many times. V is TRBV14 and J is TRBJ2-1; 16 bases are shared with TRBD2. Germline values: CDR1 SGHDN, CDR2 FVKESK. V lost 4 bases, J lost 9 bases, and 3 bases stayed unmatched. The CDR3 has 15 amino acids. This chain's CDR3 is CASSPGLAGGPEQFF. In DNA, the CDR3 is TGTGCCAGCAGCCCGGGACTAGCGGGAGGGCCTGAGCAGTTCTTC. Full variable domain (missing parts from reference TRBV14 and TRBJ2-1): EAGVTQFPSHSVIEKGQTVTLRCDPISGHDNLYWYRRVMGKEIKFLLHFVKESKQDESGMPNNRFLAERTGGTYSTLKVQPAELEDSGVYFCASSPGLAGGPEQFFGPGTRLTVL.

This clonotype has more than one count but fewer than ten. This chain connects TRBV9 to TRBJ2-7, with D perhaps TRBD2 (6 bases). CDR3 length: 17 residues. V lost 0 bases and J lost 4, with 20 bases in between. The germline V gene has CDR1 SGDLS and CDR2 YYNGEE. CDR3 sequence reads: CASSVALQTRPVYEQYF. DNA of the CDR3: TGTGCCAGCAGCGTAGCCCTTCAGACTAGACCCGTTTACGAGCAGTACTTC. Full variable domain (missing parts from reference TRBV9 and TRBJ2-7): DSGVTQTPKHLITATGQRVTLRCSPRSGDLSVYWYQQSLDQGLQFLIQYYNGEERAKGNILERFSAQQFPDLHSELNLSSLELGDSALYFCASSVALQTRPVYEQYFGPGTRLTVT.

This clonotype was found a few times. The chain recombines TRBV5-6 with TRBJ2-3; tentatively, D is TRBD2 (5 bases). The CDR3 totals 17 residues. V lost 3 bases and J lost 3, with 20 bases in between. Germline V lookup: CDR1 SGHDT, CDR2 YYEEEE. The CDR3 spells CASSWERQGLPTDTQYF. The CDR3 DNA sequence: TGTGCCAGCAGCTGGGAGAGGCAAGGACTCCCAACAGATACGCAGTATTTT.

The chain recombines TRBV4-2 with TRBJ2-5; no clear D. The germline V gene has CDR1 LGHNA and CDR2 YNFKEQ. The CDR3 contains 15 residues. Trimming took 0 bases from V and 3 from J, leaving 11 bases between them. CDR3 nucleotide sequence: TGTGCCAGCAGCCAAGATCTCGGCAGAAAAGAGACCCAGTACTTC. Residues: CASSQDLGRKETQYF.

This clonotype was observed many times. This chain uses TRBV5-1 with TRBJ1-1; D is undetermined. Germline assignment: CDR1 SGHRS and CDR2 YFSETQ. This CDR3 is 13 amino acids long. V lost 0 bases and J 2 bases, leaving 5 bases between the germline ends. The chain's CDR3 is CASSLAGNTEAFF. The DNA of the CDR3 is TGCGCCAGCAGCTTGGCAGGAAACACTGAAGCTTTCTTT.

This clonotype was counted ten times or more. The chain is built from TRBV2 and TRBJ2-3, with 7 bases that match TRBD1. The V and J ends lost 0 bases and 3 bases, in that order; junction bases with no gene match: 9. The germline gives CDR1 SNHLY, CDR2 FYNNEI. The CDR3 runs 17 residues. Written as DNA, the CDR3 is TGTGCCAGCAGTGAAGCTTTGGGGACAGTGGATACAGATACGCAGTATTTT. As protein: CASSEALGTVDTDTQYF.

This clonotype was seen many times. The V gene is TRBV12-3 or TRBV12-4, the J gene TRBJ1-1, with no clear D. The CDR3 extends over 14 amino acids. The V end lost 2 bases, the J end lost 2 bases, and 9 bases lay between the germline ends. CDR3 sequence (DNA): TGTGCCAGCAGTTTATTTCGAACAAACACTGAAGCTTTCTTT. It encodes CASSLFRTNTEAFF.

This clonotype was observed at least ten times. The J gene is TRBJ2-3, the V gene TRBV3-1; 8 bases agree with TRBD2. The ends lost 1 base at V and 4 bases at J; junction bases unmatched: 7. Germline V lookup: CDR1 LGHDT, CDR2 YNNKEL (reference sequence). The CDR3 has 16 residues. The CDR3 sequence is CASSQGIAGPPDTQYF. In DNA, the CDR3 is TGTGCCAGCAGCCAAGGTATAGCGGGGCCGCCAGATACGCAGTATTTT.

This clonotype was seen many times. The CDR3 spells CASSVGPVKAKNIQYF. The DNA for the CDR3 is TGTGCCAGCAGCGTAGGACCCGTGAAAGCCAAAAACATTCAGTACTTC. The V call is TRBV9, the J call TRBJ2-4, with D unclear. In germline, CDR1 is SGDLS, CDR2 YYNGEE. The CDR3 is 16 amino acids. V shed 0 bases and J shed 0 bases, with 10 bases lying between them.

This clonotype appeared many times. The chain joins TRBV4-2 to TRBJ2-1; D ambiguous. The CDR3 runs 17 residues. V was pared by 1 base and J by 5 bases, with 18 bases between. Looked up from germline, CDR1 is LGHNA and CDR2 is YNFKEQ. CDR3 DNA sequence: TGTGCCAGCAGCCAAGGAAAAGGGCCTACGAAGGACAATGAGCAGTTCTTC. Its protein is CASSQGKGPTKDNEQFF.

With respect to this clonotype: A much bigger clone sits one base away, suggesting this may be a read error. Written as DNA, the CDR3 is TGTGCCACCAGCAGTGAACGTGGAGGGTACCACGAGCAGTACTTC. Its translation: CATSSERGGYHEQYF. This chain links TRBV15 with TRBJ2-7, with D perhaps TRBD2 (6 bases). V was trimmed by 3 bases and J by 5 bases, leaving 17 bases between them. This CDR3 is 15 amino acids long. Germline CDR1 reads LNHNV; CDR2 reads YYDKDF (reference sequence).

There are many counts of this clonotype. The CDR3 is CASSAGRVPYNEQFF. In DNA, the CDR3 is TGTGCCAGCAGCGCCGGGAGGGTCCCCTACAATGAGCAGTTCTTC. The V gene is TRBV11-3, the J gene TRBJ2-1; 8 bases map to TRBD2. This CDR3 has 15 amino acids. The trim removed 5 bases at V and 2 bases at J, leaving 5 bases unmatched. The V gene's germline CDR1 is SGHNT and CDR2 YENEEA.

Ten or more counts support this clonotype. This chain's CDR3 is CASSLASNYEQYF. In DNA, the CDR3 is TGTGCCAGCAGCTTAGCTAGCAACTACGAGCAGTACTTC. This chain joins TRBV7-2 and TRBJ2-7, with D unresolved. The V gene's germline CDR1 is SGHTA and CDR2 FQGNSA. CDR3 size: 13 residues. Trimming cost V 0 bases and J 3 bases, with 6 bases left between them. Combining the CDR3 with reference TRBV7-2 and TRBJ2-7 gives the whole variable domain GAGVSQSPSNKVTEKGKDVELRCDPISGHTALYWYRQSLGQGLEFLIYFQGNSAPDKSGLPSDRFSAERTGGSVSTLTIQRTQQEDSAVYLCASSLASNYEQYFGPGTRLTVT.

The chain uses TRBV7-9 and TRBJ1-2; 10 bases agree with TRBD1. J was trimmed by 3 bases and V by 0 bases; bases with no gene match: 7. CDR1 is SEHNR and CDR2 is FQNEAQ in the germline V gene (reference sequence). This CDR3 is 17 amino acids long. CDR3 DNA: TGTGCCAGCAGCTTAGCCGGGACAGGGGTCGGGGACTATGGCTACACCTTC. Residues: CASSLAGTGVGDYGYTF. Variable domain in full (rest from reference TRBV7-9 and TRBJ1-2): DTGVSQNPRHKITKRGQNVTFRCDPISEHNRLYWYRQTLGQGPEFLTYFQNEAQLEKSRLLSDRFSAERPKGSFSTLEIQRTEQGDSAMYLCASSLAGTGVGDYGYTFGSGTRLTVV.

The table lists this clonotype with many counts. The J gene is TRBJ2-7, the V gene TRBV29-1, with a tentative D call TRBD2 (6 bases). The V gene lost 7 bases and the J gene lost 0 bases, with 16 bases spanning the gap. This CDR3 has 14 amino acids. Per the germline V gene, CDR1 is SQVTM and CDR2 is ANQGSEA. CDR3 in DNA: TGCAGCGCCTCGGTGGGGGGTCCCTCCTACGAGCAGTACTTC. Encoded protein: CSASVGGPSYEQYF.

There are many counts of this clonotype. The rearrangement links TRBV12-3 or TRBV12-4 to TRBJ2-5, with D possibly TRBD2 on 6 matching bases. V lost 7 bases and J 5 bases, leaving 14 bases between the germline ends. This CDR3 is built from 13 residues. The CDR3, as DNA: TGTGCCAGCAAATTGGAGGGACCCGAGACCCAGTACTTC. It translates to CASKLEGPETQYF.

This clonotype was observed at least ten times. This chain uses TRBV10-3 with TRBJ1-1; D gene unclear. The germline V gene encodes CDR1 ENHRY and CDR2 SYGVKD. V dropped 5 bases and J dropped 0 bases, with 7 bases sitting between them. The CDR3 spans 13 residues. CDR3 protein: CAISLDVNTEAFF. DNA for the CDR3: TGTGCCATCAGTTTGGACGTGAACACTGAAGCTTTCTTT.

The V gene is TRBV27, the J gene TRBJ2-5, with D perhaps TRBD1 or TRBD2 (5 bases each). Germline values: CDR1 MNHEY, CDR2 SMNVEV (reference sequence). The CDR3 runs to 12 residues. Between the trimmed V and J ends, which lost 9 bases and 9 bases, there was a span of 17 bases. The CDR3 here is CASGTSIVAQYF. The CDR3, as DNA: TGTGCCAGTGGGACCTCCATCGTGGCCCAGTACTTC.

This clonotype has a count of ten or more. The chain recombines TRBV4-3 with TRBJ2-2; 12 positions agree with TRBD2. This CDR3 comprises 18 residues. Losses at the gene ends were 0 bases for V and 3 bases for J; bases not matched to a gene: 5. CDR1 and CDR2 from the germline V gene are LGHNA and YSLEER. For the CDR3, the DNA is TGCGCCAGCAGCCAAGAGGCTAGCGGGAGGGCCGACACCGGGGAGCTGTTTTTT. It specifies CASSQEASGRADTGELFF.

The CDR3 region has the DNA TGTGCCAGCAGCTTAGTGAGCATAGCGAACACCGGGGAGCTGTTTTTT. Residues: CASSLVSIANTGELFF. V usage is TRBV7-2 and J usage is TRBJ2-2; D call uncertain. The CDR3 covers 16 residues. Germline CDR1 SGHTA, CDR2 FQGNSA. Trimming stripped 1 base from V and 0 bases from J, with 9 bases between.

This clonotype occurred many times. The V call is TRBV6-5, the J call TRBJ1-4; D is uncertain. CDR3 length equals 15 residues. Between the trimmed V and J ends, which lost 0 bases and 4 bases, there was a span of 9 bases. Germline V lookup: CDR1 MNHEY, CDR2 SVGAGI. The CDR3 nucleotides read TGTGCCAGCAGTTACTCGGGCCTCCTTAATGAAAAACTGTTTTTT. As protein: CASSYSGLLNEKLFF.

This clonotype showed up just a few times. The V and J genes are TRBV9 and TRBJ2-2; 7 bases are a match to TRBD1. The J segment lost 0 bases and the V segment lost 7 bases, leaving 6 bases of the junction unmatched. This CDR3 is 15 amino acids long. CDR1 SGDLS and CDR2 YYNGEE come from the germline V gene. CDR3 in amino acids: CASGRQGSNTGELFF. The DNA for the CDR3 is TGTGCCAGCGGCCGACAGGGTTCGAACACCGGGGAGCTGTTTTTT.

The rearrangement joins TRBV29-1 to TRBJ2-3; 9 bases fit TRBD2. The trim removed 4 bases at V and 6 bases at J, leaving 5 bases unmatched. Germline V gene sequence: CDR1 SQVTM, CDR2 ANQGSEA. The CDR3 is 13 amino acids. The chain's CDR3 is CSVVAGGEDTQYF. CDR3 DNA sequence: TGCAGCGTTGTGGCGGGAGGGGAGGATACGCAGTATTTT.

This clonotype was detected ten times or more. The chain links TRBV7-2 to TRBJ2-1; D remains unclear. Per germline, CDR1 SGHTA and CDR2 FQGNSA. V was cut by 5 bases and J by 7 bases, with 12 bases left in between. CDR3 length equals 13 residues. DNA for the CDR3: TGTGCCAGCAGCCAAAGTAGGAAGAATGAGCAGTTCTTC. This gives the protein CASSQSRKNEQFF.

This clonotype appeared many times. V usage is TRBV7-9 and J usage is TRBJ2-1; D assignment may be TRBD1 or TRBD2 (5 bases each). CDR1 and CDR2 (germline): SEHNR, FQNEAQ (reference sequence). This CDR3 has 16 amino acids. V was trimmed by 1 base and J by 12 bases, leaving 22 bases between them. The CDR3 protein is CASSLVMTTQGRVQFF. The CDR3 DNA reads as TGTGCCAGCAGCTTAGTAATGACTACCCAGGGCCGTGTGCAGTTCTTC.